The next 2 T cell receptor beta chains were all read from a single sample in a study of OX40 agonist ivuxolimab in advanced cancers. Sequenced by immunoSEQ multiplex PCR; TCRdb stores in-frame clones only, minus some. The sample holds about 88,000 clones; more than 80% are singletons and the top ten take 0.2% to 0.25%. Source: CD4+ or CD8+ T cells sorted from blood, taken in a trial of the OX40 agonist ivuxolimab. Receptors were obtained from an adult with an advanced solid tumor such as melanoma, head and neck, liver or kidney cancer.

This chain uses TRBV23-1 with TRBJ1-5; TRBD1 matches 9 bases. TRBV23-1 carries the ORF label, with uncertain function. This CDR3 comprises 19 residues. V lost 1 base to trimming and J lost 1 base; unmatched junction nucleotides: 11. The CDR3 nucleotides are TGCGCCAGCAGTCAATTGACAGGGGGACGTGTATACAGCAATCAGCCCCAGCATTTT. Its protein product is CASSQLTGGRVYSNQPQHF.

V is TRBV4-1 and J is TRBJ2-1, with D possibly matching TRBD1 (5 bases). Between the trimmed V and J ends, which lost 0 bases and 0 bases, there was a span of 12 bases. Per germline, CDR1 MGHRA and CDR2 YSYEKL. There are 17 residues in the CDR3. The CDR3 DNA follows: TGCGCCAGCAGCCAAGAGGGGCAGGGCTTCTCCTACAATGAGCAGTTCTTC. Its protein product is CASSQEGQGFSYNEQFF.